The clone carrying this T cell receptor (beta chain) was counted a single time. The V and J ends lost 4 bases and 7 bases, in that order; junction bases with no gene match: 9. Germline CDR1 is SGHRS and CDR2 is YFSETQ. This CDR3 comprises 15 residues. The sample originates from a study of blood T cell repertoires in COVID-19. Whole-study context: The United States, Italy and Spain were the sources of the acute and convalescent COVID-19 samples. PBMCs, B-cell-depleted T cells, or T cells provided the cDNA or gDNA that made up the material.

The assay was immunoSEQ multiplex PCR, and TCRdb's table has in-frame clones only and misses some. This table has under 200,000 clones, approximately 86% appearing once. While infection was still active, Seattle patients were enrolled and then followed longitudinally. Sequencing input: peripheral blood. This sequence originates from a woman at least 80 years old with COVID-19, enrolled during active disease. V gene TRBV5-1 combines with J gene TRBJ1-1; 11 bases fit TRBD1. The CDR3 spells CASSISGQGVDEAFF. CDR3 DNA sequence: TGCGCCAGCAGCATCTCGGGACAGGGGGTTGATGAAGCTTTCTTT.